One sample yielded the 4 T cell receptor beta chains listed below, sequenced in a study of T cell responses to AZD1222 COVID-19 vaccine. Clones were sequenced by immunoSEQ multiplex PCR, and TCRdb holds only the in-frame ones, with some missing. The sample consists of fewer than 150,000 clones, around 93% of them appearing once. The specimen comprised peripheral blood, sampled 28 days after the second AZD1222 dose. All receptors derive from an adult who received the AZD1222 COVID-19 vaccine.

The V and J genes are TRBV5-1 and TRBJ1-3; tentative D call: TRBD1 (5 bases). Germline V gene sequence: CDR1 SGHRS, CDR2 YFSETQ. The CDR3 runs to 15 residues. V lost 4 bases and J lost 2, with 13 bases in between. The CDR3 is CASSLDGGTGNTIYF. In nucleotides, the CDR3 is TGCGCCAGCAGCCTAGACGGGGGAACTGGAAACACCATATATTTT.

The V gene is TRBV6-6, the J gene TRBJ1-2; maybe TRBD1 (5 bases). The CDR3 is 15 residues long. Germline values: CDR1 MNHNY, CDR2 SVGAGI (reference sequence). V dropped 4 bases and J dropped 4 bases, with 16 bases sitting between them. The CDR3 nucleotides read TGTGCCAGCAGTTCGACCCCGACAGTTGGCTATGGCTACACCTTC. Translating gives CASSSTPTVGYGYTF.

The V and J genes are TRBV19 and TRBJ1-5; no reliable D call. V was trimmed by 8 bases and J by 0 bases, leaving 14 bases between them. Germline V gene data show CDR1 as LNHDA and CDR2 as SQIVND (reference sequence). The CDR3 extends over 15 amino acids. CDR3 sequence: CASGFSDYSNQPQHF. The CDR3 DNA reads TGTGCCAGTGGGTTTTCGGATTATAGCAATCAGCCCCAGCATTTT.

The chain couples TRBV29-1 to TRBJ1-2; D may be TRBD1 (6 bases). This CDR3 comprises 16 residues. Trimming shortened V by 4 bases and J by 3 bases, and 21 bases separated the two germline ends. Germline values: CDR1 SQVTM, CDR2 ANQGSEA. CDR3 sequence (DNA): TGCAGCGTTGTATCGGTACAGGGTCAATCCGACTATGGCTACACCTTC. This translates into CSVVSVQGQSDYGYTF.